The sample holds a few counts of the clone carrying this T cell receptor (beta chain). V lost 5 bases to trimming and J lost 6 bases, with 10 bases between them. There are 13 residues in the CDR3. This sample was included in a study of molecular identifiers for immune sequencing clone quantification. Via MiXCR, TCRdb re-called the PCR reads, giving one row per CDR3 protein. The table has approximately 550,000 distinct CDR3 sequences, roughly 26% seen once. The receptor was isolated from a human donor in good health. Some libraries in this study had Jurkat cell RNA spiked in. Sequences were obtained from naive CD8+ T cells from blood, with Jurkat cell RNA spiked in. Subset here: FACS-sorted CD8+CD4-CCR7+CD45RA+ naive T cells. The genes are TRBV12-3 or TRBV12-4 and TRBJ2-2; the D gene is possibly TRBD2 (6 bases). CDR3 sequence reads: CASSAGGSGELFF. CDR3 nucleotide sequence: TGTGCCAGCAGTGCCGGGGGATCCGGGGAGCTGTTTTTT.